These 23 T cell receptor beta chains were all obtained from the same sample, sequenced in a study of blood T cell repertoires in COVID-19. TCRdb's table, derived via immunoSEQ multiplex PCR, lists solely in-frame clones and lacks some. The data show about 270,000 clones, with 82% seen just once and roughly 3% held by the top ten. Sequenced input: peripheral blood. Source of these receptors: a woman aged 18-29 years with acute or convalescent COVID-19.

The chain employs TRBV19 and TRBJ2-1; possible D gene TRBD1, 6 bases. Trimming took off 1 base at V and 8 bases at J, with 12 bases between the two ends. This CDR3 spans 14 amino acids. Germline V gene sequence: CDR1 LNHDA, CDR2 SQIVND (reference sequence). CDR3 nucleotides: TGTGCCAGTAGTATAGCGGGACCAGGGGATGAGCAGTTCTTC. This codes for CASSIAGPGDEQFF.

This clone was counted a few times. Other DNA variants within this sample encode the same CDR3. This chain uses TRBV2 with TRBJ1-2; TRBD1 agrees at 8 bases. CDR1 and CDR2 from the germline V gene are SNHLY and FYNNEI. V gave up 6 bases and J gave up 3 bases; unmatched junction bases: 6. The length of the CDR3 is 14 residues. CDR3 protein: CASSPGGEYYGYTF. CDR3 nucleotide sequence: TGTGCCAGCAGCCCAGGGGGCGAGTACTATGGCTACACCTTC.

This sequence joins TRBV10-2 and TRBJ2-7; D unresolved. The V end was cut by 1 base, the J end by 7 bases, with 11 bases between. From germline, CDR1 is WSHSY and CDR2 SAAADI. The CDR3 extends over 13 amino acids. As DNA, the CDR3 is TGCGCCAGCAGTGAGTATTTCTTCGGGGAGCAGTACTTC. This codes for CASSEYFFGEQYF.

The chain has TRBV7-9 and TRBJ1-3; D possibly corresponds to TRBD1 (6 bases). Trimming left V 4 bases short and J 0 bases short, with 7 bases between. Germline lookup yields CDR1 SEHNR and CDR2 FQNEAQ (reference sequence). This CDR3 is 14 amino acids long. CDR3 loop: CASSWTASGNTIYF. CDR3 coding DNA: TGTGCCAGCAGCTGGACAGCCTCTGGAAACACCATATATTTT.

V and J are TRBV6-6 and TRBJ2-7, with 9 bases lining up with TRBD2. The CDR3 contains 16 residues. CDR1 and CDR2 from the germline V gene are MNHNY and SVGAGI (reference sequence). V lost 1 base to trimming and J lost 3 bases; unmatched junction nucleotides: 7. CDR3 protein: CASSYYFSSGDYEQYF. In nucleotides, the CDR3 is TGTGCCAGCAGTTACTATTTCTCTAGCGGGGACTACGAGCAGTACTTC.

The V and J genes are TRBV7-9 and TRBJ2-5; 9 bases fit TRBD2. The V gene's germline CDR1 is SEHNR and CDR2 FQNEAQ (reference sequence). The CDR3 totals 16 residues. With 1 base clipped from V and 2 bases from J, the junction kept 5 bases outside the gene matches. The CDR3 nucleotides read TGTGCCAGCAGCTTAGGTAGCCTAGCGGGACAAGAGACCCAGTACTTC. Translated, it gives CASSLGSLAGQETQYF.

The chain recombines TRBV6-5 with TRBJ1-2, with a possible D match to TRBD1 (5 bases). There are 15 residues in the CDR3. CDR1 is MNHEY and CDR2 is SVGAGI in the germline V gene. V shed 6 bases and J shed 6 bases, with 20 bases lying between them. The CDR3 is CASSPLGRRGDGYTF. DNA of the CDR3: TGTGCCAGCAGCCCCCTGGGTCGGCGGGGGGATGGCTACACCTTC.

The J gene is TRBJ2-1, the V gene TRBV9; 7 bases agree with TRBD2. The CDR3 is made up of 14 amino acids. Germline CDR1 is SGDLS and CDR2 is YYNGEE. V gave up 4 bases and J gave up 6 bases; unmatched junction bases: 7. This CDR3 reads CASSPRGGVNEQFF. CDR3 DNA: TGTGCCAGCAGCCCTCGGGGAGGGGTCAATGAGCAGTTCTTC. Combining the CDR3 with reference TRBV9 and TRBJ2-1 gives the whole variable domain DSGVTQTPKHLITATGQRVTLRCSPRSGDLSVYWYQQSLDQGLQFLIQYYNGEERAKGNILERFSAQQFPDLHSELNLSSLELGDSALYFCASSPRGGVNEQFFGPGTRLTVL.

This clone was seen a single time. The genes are TRBV21-1 and TRBJ1-3; no check of the table's D call, TRBD1, against the DNA was made. TRBV21-1 is designated a pseudogene. The CDR3 extends over 20 amino acids. The CDR3 DNA sequence: TGTGCCAGCAGCACTCTCACCCCTCCCCTTGGACAGGGACCAGGAAACACCATATATTTT. This translates into CASSTLTPPLGQGPGNTIYF.

J is TRBJ2-1 and V is TRBV2; 7 nucleotides line up with TRBD2. The J segment lost 4 bases and the V segment lost 6 bases, leaving 9 bases of the junction unmatched. The CDR3 length is 15 residues. The germline gives CDR1 SNHLY, CDR2 FYNNEI. CDR3 nucleotides: TGTGCCAGCAGCGATTACGGAGCGGGGTACAATGAGCAGTTCTTC. Translated: CASSDYGAGYNEQFF. Supplemented by reference TRBV2 and TRBJ2-1, the full variable domain reads EPEVTQTPSHQVTQMGQEVILRCVPISNHLYFYWYRQILGQKVEFLVSFYNNEISEKSEIFDDQFSVERPDGSNFTLKIRSTKLEDSAMYFCASSDYGAGYNEQFFGPGTRLTVL.

The V call is TRBV4-3, the J call TRBJ1-5, with TRBD1 as a possible D gene (6 bases). The CDR3 extends over 15 amino acids. V was pared by 3 bases and J by 0 bases, with 9 bases between. CDR1 LGHNA and CDR2 YSLEER come from the germline V gene. The chain's CDR3 is CASSQRTDSNQPQHF. The CDR3 coding sequence is TGCGCCAGCAGCCAGAGGACAGATAGCAATCAGCCCCAGCATTTT.

The chain has TRBV19 and TRBJ1-2, with 8 bases lining up with TRBD1. The CDR3 consists of 14 residues. Germline lookup yields CDR1 LNHDA and CDR2 SQIVND (reference sequence). Trimming removed 4 bases from V and 3 bases from J; junction bases left unmatched: 4. CDR3 sequence (DNA): TGTGCCAGTAGTACGGTGGGACAGGACTATGGCTACACCTTC. This sequence encodes CASSTVGQDYGYTF. Full variable domain (rest looked up from reference TRBV19 and TRBJ1-2): DGGITQSPKYLFRKEGQNVTLSCEQNLNHDAMYWYRQDPGQGLRLIYYSQIVNDFQKGDIAEGYSVSREKKESFPLTVTSAQKNPTAFYLCASSTVGQDYGYTFGSGTRLTVV.

As DNA, the CDR3 is TGTGCCAGCAGTTGGACAGGGCCATACGAGCAGTACTTC. Residues: CASSWTGPYEQYF. This chain connects TRBV6-2 or TRBV6-3 to TRBJ2-7; 8 bases map to TRBD1. J was trimmed by 4 bases and V by 4 bases; bases with no gene match: 3. CDR3 length equals 13 residues. CDR1 and CDR2 (germline): MNHEY, SVGEGT.

This rearrangement joins TRBV18 to TRBJ2-7, with D perhaps matching TRBD1 (6 bases). In germline, CDR1 is KGHSH, CDR2 LQKENI. The CDR3 length is 14 residues. V lost 3 bases, J lost 3 bases, and 12 bases lay in between. CDR3 DNA sequence: TGTGCCAGCTCACCTTGGGACACTAACTACGAGCAGTACTTC. Protein product: CASSPWDTNYEQYF.

The genes are TRBV9 and TRBJ2-2, with 9 positions matching TRBD1. The J segment lost 3 bases and the V segment lost 7 bases, leaving 13 bases of the junction unmatched. CDR1 and CDR2 from the germline V gene are SGDLS and YYNGEE. This CDR3 region has 17 residues. The CDR3 bases are TGTGCCAGCGGGGAGCCGGGGGGACAGGGCTACACCGGGGAGCTGTTTTTT. Translated: CASGEPGGQGYTGELFF.

The rearrangement uses TRBV30 and TRBJ1-3, with 8 bases aligning to TRBD1. The CDR3 is 16 residues long. CDR1 is GTSNPN, CDR2 SVGIG, per germline (reference sequence). V dropped 6 bases and J dropped 0; count of bases not matched to a gene: 10. CDR3 in DNA: TGTGCCTGTATTCCGGGACAGGCCTCCTCTGGAAACACCATATATTTT. Protein product: CACIPGQASSGNTIYF.

V usage is TRBV19 and J usage is TRBJ2-7; TRBD2 matches 7 bases. CDR3 size: 13 residues. The J segment lost 3 bases and the V segment lost 3 bases, leaving 2 bases of the junction unmatched. Germline values: CDR1 LNHDA, CDR2 SQIVND (reference sequence). CDR3 loop: CASSMAGVYEQYF. CDR3 nucleotides: TGTGCCAGTAGTATGGCGGGAGTCTACGAGCAGTACTTC.

This chain joins TRBV19 and TRBJ1-4; D might be TRBD1 (6 bases). CDR1 is LNHDA, CDR2 SQIVND, per germline (reference sequence). Between the trimmed V and J ends, which lost 2 bases and 7 bases, there was a span of 14 bases. The CDR3 contains 15 residues. CDR3 nucleotide sequence: TGTGCCAGTAGTATAACCAGGGGCGGAGGTGAAAAACTGTTTTTT. Protein: CASSITRGGGEKLFF.

The chain carries TRBV9 and TRBJ1-6; 7 bases fit TRBD1. After removal of 0 bases from V and 14 bases from J, the junction contained 17 bases not matched to a gene. CDR1 SGDLS and CDR2 YYNGEE come from the germline V gene. The length of the CDR3 is 17 residues. CDR3 region: CASSVGAGQDSFLALHF. The CDR3 DNA reads TGTGCCAGCAGCGTAGGGGCTGGACAGGACTCCTTCTTGGCCCTCCACTTT.

This chain joins TRBV30 and TRBJ1-1; TRBD1 agrees at 7 bases. The length of the CDR3 is 13 residues. Germline V gives CDR1 GTSNPN, CDR2 SVGIG (reference sequence). J was trimmed by 1 base and V by 8 bases; bases with no gene match: 7. The chain's CDR3 is CARGQGENTEAFF. CDR3 in DNA: TGTGCCCGGGGGCAGGGGGAGAACACTGAAGCTTTCTTT.

The chain couples TRBV7-2 to TRBJ2-1; the match to TRBD2 covers 11 bases. The CDR3 loop spans 16 amino acids. Germline values: CDR1 SGHTA, CDR2 FQGNSA. V lost 1 base and J lost 8; bases outside the gene matches: 7. CDR3 amino acids: CASSLDGSGRAYEQFF. The CDR3 coding sequence is TGTGCCAGCAGCTTAGACGGTAGCGGGAGGGCCTATGAGCAGTTCTTC. Based on the CDR3 plus reference TRBV7-2 and TRBJ2-1, the full variable domain is GAGVSQSPSNKVTEKGKDVELRCDPISGHTALYWYRQSLGQGLEFLIYFQGNSAPDKSGLPSDRFSAERTGGSVSTLTIQRTQQEDSAVYLCASSLDGSGRAYEQFFGPGTRLTVL.

The chain uses TRBV10-2 and TRBJ2-5, with TRBD2 as a possible D gene (6 bases). Trimming cost V 5 bases and J 4 bases, with 11 bases left between them. Germline assignment: CDR1 WSHSY and CDR2 SAAADI. This CDR3 has 13 residues. CDR3 protein: CASSRGIGETQYF. DNA for the CDR3: TGCGCCAGCAGTCGGGGGATAGGAGAGACCCAGTACTTC.

V gene TRBV3-1 (or the pseudogene TRBV3-2) combines with J gene TRBJ2-1; tentatively, D is TRBD2 (5 bases). The CDR3 runs to 16 residues. Germline V gives CDR1 LGHDT, CDR2 YNNKEL (reference sequence). V lost 2 bases to trimming and J lost 5 bases, with 16 bases between them. This chain's CDR3 is CASSQFDYRPDNEQFF. The CDR3 coding sequence is TGTGCCAGCAGCCAATTCGACTACCGGCCAGACAATGAGCAGTTCTTC.